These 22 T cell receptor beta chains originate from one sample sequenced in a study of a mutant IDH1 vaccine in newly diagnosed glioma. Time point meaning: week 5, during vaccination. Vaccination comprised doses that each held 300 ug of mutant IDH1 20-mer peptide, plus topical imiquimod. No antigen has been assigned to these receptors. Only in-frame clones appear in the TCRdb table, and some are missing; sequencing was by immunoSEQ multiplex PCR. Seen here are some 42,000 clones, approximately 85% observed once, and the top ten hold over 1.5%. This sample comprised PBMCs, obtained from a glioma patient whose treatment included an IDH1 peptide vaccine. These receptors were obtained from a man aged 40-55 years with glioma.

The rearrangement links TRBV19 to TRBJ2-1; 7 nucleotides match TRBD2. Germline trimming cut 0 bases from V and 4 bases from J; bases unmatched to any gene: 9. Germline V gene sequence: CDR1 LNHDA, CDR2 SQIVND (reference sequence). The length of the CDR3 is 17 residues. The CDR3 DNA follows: TGTGCCAGTAGTATAGATCTCCCTAGCGGAGTTTACAATGAGCAGTTCTTC. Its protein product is CASSIDLPSGVYNEQFF.

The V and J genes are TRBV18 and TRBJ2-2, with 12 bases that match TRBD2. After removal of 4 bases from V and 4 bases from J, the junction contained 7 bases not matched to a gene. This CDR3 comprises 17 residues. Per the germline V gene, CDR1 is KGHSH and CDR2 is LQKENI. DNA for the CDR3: TGTGCCAGCTCACTGCTAGCGGGAGGGCCCTCCACCGGGGAGCTGTTTTTT. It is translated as CASSLLAGGPSTGELFF.

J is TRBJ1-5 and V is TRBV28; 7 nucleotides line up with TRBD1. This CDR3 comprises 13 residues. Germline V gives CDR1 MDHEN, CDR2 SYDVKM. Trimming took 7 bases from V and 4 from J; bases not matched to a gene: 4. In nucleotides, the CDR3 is TGTGCCAGCATAACACAGGGGAATCAGCCCCAGCATTTT. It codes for CASITQGNQPQHF.

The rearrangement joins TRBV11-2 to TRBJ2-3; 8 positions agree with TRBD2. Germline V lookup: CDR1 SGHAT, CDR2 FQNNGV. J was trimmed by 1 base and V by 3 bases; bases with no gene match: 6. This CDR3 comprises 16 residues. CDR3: CASSFGATSGTDTQYF. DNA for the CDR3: TGTGCCAGCAGCTTTGGGGCGACTAGCGGCACAGATACGCAGTATTTT.

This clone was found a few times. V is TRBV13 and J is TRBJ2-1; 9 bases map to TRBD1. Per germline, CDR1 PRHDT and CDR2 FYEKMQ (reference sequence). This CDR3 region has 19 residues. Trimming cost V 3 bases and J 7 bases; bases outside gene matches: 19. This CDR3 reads CASSLGQGEGRIQGNEQFF. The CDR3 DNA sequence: TGTGCCAGCAGCTTGGGACAGGGAGAGGGTCGAATCCAAGGGAATGAGCAGTTCTTC.

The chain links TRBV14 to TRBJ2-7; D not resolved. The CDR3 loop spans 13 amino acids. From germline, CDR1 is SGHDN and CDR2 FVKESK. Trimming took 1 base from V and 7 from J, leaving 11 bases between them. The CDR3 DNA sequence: TGTGCCAGCAGCCAAGTGGCACCTGGGGAGCAGTACTTC. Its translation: CASSQVAPGEQYF. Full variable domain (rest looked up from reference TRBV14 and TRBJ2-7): EAGVTQFPSHSVIEKGQTVTLRCDPISGHDNLYWYRRVMGKEIKFLLHFVKESKQDESGMPNNRFLAERTGGTYSTLKVQPAELEDSGVYFCASSQVAPGEQYFGPGTRLTVT.

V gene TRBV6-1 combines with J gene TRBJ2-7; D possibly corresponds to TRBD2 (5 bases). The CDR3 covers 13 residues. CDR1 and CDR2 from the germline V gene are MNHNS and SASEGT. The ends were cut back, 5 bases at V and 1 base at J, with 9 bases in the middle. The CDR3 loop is CASSHGKSYEQYF. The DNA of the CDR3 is TGTGCCAGCAGTCACGGGAAATCCTACGAGCAGTACTTC.

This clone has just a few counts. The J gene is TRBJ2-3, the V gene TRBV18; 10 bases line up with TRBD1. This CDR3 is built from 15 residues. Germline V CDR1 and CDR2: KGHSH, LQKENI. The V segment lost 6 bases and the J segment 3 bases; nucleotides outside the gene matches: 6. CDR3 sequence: CASSPGQGGTDTQYF. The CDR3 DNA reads TGTGCCAGCTCGCCTGGACAGGGGGGTACAGATACGCAGTATTTT.

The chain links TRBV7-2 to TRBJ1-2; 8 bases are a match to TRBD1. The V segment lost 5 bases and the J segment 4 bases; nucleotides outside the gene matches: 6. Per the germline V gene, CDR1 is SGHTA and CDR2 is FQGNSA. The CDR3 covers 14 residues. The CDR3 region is CASSPTGGSYGYTF. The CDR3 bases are TGTGCCAGCAGCCCCACAGGGGGTAGCTATGGCTACACCTTC.

The CDR3, as DNA: TGTGCCAGCAGCTTGGTTACAGCCCGGGAGCTGTTTTTT. Amino acid sequence: CASSLVTARELFF. This sequence joins TRBV5-4 and TRBJ2-2; D is uncertain. The V gene's germline CDR1 is SGHNT and CDR2 YYREEE (reference sequence). The CDR3 extends over 13 amino acids. V was shortened by 0 bases and J by 9 bases, with 9 bases between the two germline ends.

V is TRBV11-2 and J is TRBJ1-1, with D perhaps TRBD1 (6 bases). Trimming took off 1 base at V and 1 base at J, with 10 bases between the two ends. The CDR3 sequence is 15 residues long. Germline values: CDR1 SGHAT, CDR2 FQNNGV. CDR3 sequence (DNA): TGTGCCAGCAGCTTAGGCCCGACAGGGAACACTGAAGCTTTCTTT. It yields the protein CASSLGPTGNTEAFF.

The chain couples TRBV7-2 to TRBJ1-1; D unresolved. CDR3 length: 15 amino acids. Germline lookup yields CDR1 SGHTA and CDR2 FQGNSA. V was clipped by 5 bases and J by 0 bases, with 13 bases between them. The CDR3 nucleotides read TGTGCCAGCAGCATATCCGGACGGCTGAACACTGAAGCTTTCTTT. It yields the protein CASSISGRLNTEAFF.

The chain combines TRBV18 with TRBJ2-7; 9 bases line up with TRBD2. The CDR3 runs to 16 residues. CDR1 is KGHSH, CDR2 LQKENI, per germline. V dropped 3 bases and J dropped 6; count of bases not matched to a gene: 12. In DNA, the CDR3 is TGTGCCAGCTCACCGGACGGTGAGCTAGCGGGACTCGAGCAGTACTTC. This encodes CASSPDGELAGLEQYF.

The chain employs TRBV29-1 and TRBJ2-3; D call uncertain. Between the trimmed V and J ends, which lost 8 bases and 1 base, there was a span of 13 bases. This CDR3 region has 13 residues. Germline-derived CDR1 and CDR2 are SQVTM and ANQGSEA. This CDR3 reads CSLLWSGTDTQYF. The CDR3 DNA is TGCAGCCTCCTTTGGAGTGGCACAGATACGCAGTATTTT.

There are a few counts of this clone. This chain's CDR3 is CASSRGALLAYEQYF. In DNA form, the CDR3 reads TGCGCCAGCAGTCGGGGAGCACTTCTCGCCTACGAGCAGTACTTC. The chain carries TRBV5-1 and TRBJ2-7; D might be TRBD2 (5 bases). The V end was cut by 5 bases, the J end by 2 bases, with 17 bases between. The CDR3 loop spans 15 amino acids. The germline CDR1 and CDR2 sequences are SGHRS and YFSETQ.

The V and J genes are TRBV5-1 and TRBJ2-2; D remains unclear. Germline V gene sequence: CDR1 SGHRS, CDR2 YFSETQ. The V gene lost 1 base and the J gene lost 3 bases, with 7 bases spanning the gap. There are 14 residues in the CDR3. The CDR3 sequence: CASSLPLDTGELFF. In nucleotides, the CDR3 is TGCGCCAGCAGCTTGCCCCTAGACACCGGGGAGCTGTTTTTT.

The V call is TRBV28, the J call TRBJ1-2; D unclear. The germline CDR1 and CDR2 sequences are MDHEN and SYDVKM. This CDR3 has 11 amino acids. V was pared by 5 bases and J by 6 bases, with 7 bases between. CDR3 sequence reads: CASSTGNGYTF. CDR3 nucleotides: TGTGCCAGCAGTACCGGAAATGGCTACACCTTC.

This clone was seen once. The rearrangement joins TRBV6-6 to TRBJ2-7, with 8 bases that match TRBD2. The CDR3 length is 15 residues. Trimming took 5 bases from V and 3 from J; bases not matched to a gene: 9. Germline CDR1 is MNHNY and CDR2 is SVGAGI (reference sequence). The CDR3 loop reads CASSPRTSQVYEQYF. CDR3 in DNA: TGTGCCAGCAGTCCACGGACTAGCCAAGTCTACGAGCAGTACTTC.

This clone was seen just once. The CDR3 nucleotides are TGTGCCAGCAGCGGGACAGGGATAAGCTCTGGAAACACCATATATTTT. It encodes CASSGTGISSGNTIYF. The gene calls are TRBV6-6 and TRBJ1-3, with 9 positions matching TRBD1. This CDR3 has 16 residues. After removal of 6 bases from V and 0 bases from J, the junction contained 6 bases not matched to a gene. Germline V gives CDR1 MNHNY, CDR2 SVGAGI (reference sequence).

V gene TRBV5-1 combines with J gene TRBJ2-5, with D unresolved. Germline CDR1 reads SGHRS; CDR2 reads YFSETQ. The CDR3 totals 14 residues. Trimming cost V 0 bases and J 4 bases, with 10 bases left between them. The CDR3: CASSLGGGAETQYF. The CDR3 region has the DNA TGCGCCAGCAGCTTGGGTGGCGGAGCAGAGACCCAGTACTTC.

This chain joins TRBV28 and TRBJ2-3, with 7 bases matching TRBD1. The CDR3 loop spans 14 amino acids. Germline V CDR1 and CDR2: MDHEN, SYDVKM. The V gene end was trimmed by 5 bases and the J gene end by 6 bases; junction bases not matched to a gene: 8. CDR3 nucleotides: TGTGCCAGCAGTACGGGACAGAGATGGGATACGCAGTATTTT. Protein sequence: CASSTGQRWDTQYF.

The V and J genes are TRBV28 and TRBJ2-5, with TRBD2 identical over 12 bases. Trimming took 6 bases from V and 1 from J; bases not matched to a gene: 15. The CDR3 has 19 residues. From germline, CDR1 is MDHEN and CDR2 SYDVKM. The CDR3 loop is CASRGGGGTSGHPQETQYF. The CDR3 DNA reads TGTGCCAGCAGGGGGGGAGGGGGGACTAGCGGGCACCCCCAAGAGACCCAGTACTTC.